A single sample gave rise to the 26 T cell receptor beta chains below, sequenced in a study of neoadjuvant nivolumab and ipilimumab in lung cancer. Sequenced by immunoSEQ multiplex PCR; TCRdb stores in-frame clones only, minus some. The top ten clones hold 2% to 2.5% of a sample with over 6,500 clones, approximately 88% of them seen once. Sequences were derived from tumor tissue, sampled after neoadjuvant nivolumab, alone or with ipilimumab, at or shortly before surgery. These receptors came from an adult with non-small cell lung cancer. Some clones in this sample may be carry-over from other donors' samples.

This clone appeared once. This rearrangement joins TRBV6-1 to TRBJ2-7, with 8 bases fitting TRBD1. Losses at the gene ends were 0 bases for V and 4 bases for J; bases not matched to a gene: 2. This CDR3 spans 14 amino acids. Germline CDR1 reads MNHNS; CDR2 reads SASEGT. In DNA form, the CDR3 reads TGTGCCAGCAGTGAAGCAAACAGGGGGTACGAGCAGTACTTC. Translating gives CASSEANRGYEQYF.

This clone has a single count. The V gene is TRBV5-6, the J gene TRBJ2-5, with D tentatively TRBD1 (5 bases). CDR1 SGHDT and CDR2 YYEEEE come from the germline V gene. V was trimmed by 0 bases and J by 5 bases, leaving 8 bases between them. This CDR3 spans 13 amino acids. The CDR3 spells CASSLATVETQYF. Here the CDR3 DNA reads TGTGCCAGCAGCTTGGCGACAGTGGAGACCCAGTACTTC.

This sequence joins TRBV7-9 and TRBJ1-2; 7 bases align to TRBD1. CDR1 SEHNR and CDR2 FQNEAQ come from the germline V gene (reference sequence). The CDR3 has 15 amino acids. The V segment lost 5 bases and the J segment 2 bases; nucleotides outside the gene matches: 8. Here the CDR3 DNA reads TGTGCCAGCAGCACAGCCCTGGGACAGAACTATGGCTACACCTTC. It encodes CASSTALGQNYGYTF.

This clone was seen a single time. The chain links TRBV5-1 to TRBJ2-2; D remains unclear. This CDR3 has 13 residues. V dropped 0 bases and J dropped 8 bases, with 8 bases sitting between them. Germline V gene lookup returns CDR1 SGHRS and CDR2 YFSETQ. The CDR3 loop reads CASSLAQRGELFF. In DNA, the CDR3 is TGCGCCAGCAGCTTGGCCCAAAGGGGGGAGCTGTTTTTT. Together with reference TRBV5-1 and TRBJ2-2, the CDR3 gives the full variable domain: KAGVTQTPRYLIKTRGQQVTLSCSPISGHRSVSWYQQTPGQGLQFLFEYFSETQRNKGNFPGRFSGRQFSNSRSEMNVSTLELGDSALYLCASSLAQRGELFFGEGSRLTVL.

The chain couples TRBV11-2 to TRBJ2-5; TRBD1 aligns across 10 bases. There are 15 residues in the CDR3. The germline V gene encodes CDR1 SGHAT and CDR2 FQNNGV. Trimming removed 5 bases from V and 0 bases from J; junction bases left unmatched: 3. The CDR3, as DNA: TGTGCCAGCAGCGTCGGGACAGGGGACCAAGAGACCCAGTACTTC. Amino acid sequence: CASSVGTGDQETQYF.

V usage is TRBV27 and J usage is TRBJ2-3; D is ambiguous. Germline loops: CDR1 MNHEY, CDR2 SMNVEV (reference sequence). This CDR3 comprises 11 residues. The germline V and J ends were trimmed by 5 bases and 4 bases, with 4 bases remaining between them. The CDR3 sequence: CASSVPDTQYF. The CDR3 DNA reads TGTGCCAGCAGTGTTCCAGATACGCAGTATTTT.

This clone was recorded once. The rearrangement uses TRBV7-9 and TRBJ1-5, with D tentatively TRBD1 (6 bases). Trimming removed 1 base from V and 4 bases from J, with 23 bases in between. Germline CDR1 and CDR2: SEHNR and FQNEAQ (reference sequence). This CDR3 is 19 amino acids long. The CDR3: CASSLVRQGPDRGNQPQHF. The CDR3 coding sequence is TGTGCCAGCAGCTTAGTAAGGCAGGGGCCTGATCGGGGGAATCAGCCCCAGCATTTT.

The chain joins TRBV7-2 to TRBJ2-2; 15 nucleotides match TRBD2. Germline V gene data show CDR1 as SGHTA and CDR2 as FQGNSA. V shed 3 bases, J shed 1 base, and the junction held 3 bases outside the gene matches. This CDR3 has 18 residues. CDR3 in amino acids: CASSFGLAGGQNTGELFF. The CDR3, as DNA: TGTGCCAGCAGCTTCGGACTAGCGGGAGGGCAGAACACCGGGGAGCTGTTTTTT.

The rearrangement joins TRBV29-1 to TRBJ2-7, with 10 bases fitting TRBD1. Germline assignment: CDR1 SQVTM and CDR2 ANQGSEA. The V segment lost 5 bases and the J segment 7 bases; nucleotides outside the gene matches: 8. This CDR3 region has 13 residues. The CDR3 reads CSVTLGQGGEQYF. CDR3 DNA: TGCAGCGTTACACTCGGACAGGGGGGAGAGCAGTACTTC.

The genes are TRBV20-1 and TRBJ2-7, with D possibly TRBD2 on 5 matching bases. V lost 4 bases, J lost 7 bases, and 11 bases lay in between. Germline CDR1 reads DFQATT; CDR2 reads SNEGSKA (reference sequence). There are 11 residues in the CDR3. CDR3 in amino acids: CSAKLTGEQYF. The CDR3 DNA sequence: TGCAGTGCTAAATTAACGGGGGAGCAGTACTTC.

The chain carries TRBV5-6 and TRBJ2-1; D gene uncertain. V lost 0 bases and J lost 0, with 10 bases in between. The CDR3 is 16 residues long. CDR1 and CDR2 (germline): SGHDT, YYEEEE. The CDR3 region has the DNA TGTGCCAGCAGCTTGGAGGCGGTCAGCTCCTACAATGAGCAGTTCTTC. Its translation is CASSLEAVSSYNEQFF.

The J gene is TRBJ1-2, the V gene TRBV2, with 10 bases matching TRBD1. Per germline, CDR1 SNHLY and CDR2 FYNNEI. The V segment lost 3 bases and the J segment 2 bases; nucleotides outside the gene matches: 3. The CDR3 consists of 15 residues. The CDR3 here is CASSEGQGKNYGYTF. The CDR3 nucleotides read TGTGCCAGCAGTGAGGGACAGGGGAAAAACTATGGCTACACCTTC.

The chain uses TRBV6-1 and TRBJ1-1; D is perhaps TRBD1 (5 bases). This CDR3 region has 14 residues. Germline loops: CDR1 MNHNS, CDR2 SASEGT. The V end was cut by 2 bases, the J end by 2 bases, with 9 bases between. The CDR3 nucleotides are TGTGCCAGCAGTGAATGGGGGTCCAACACTGAAGCTTTCTTT. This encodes CASSEWGSNTEAFF.

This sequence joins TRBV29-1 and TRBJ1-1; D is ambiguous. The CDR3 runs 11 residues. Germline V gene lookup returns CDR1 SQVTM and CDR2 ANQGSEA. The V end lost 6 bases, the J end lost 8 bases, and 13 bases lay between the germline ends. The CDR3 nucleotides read TGCAGCGTCTCCCCCAAGGACGAAGCTTTCTTT. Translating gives CSVSPKDEAFF.

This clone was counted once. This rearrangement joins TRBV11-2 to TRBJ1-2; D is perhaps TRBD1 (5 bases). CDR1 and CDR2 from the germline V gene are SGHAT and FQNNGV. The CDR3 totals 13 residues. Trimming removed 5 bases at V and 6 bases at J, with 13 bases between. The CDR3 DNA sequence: TGTGCCAGCAGCCCCCCAGGGCTTAATGGCTACACCTTC. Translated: CASSPPGLNGYTF.

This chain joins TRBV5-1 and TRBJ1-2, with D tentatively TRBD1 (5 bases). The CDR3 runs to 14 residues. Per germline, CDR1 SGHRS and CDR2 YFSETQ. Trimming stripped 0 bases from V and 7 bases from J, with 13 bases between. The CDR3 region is CASSLEGSLSGYTF. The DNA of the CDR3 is TGCGCCAGCAGCTTGGAGGGGAGTTTGTCTGGCTACACCTTC. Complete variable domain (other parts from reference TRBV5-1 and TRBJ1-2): KAGVTQTPRYLIKTRGQQVTLSCSPISGHRSVSWYQQTPGQGLQFLFEYFSETQRNKGNFPGRFSGRQFSNSRSEMNVSTLELGDSALYLCASSLEGSLSGYTFGSGTRLTVV.

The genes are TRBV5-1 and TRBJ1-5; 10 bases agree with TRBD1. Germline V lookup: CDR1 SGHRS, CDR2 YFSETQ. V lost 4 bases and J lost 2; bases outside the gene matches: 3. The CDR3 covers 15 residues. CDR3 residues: CASSLGTGGNQPQHF. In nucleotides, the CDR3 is TGCGCCAGCAGCCTAGGGACAGGGGGCAATCAGCCCCAGCATTTT.

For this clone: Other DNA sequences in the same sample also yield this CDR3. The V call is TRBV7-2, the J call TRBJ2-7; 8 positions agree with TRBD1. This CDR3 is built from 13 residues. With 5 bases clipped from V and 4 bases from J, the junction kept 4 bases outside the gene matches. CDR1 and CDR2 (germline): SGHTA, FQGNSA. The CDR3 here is CASSPGQGYEQYF. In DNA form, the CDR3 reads TGTGCCAGCAGCCCTGGACAGGGTTACGAGCAGTACTTC.

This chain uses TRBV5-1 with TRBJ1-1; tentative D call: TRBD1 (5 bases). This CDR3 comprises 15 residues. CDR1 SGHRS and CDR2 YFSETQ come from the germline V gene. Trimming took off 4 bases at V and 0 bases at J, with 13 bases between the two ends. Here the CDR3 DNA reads TGCGCCAGCAGCGGCGGGGGGGGATTGAACACTGAAGCTTTCTTT. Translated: CASSGGGGLNTEAFF.

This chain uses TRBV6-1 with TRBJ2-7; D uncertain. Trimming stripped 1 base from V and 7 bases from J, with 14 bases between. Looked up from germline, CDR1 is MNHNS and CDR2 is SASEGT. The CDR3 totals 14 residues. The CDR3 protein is CASSEDGYLGEQYF. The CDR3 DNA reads TGTGCCAGCAGTGAAGATGGATACCTTGGGGAGCAGTACTTC.

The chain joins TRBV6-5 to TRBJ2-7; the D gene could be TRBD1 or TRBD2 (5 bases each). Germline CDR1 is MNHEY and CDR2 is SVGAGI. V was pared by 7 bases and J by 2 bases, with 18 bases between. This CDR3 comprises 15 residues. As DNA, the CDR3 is TGTGCCAGCATGGATCTAGGGGACCCAGCCTACGAGCAGTACTTC. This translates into CASMDLGDPAYEQYF.

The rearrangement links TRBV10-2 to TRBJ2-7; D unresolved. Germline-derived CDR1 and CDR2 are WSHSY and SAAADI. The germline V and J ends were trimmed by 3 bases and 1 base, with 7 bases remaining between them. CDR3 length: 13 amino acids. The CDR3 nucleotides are TGCGCCAGCAGTGATTCTACTTCCTACGAGCAGTACTTC. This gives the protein CASSDSTSYEQYF.

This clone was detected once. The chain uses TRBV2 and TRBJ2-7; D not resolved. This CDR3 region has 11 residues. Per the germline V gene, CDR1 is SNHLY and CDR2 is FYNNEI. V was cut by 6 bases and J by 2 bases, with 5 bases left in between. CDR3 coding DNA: TGTGCCAGCAGCCCGACCTACGAGCAGTACTTC. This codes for CASSPTYEQYF.

DNA of the CDR3: TGTGCCAGCAGTTGGAGGTACTCCTACGAGCAGTACTTC. It translates to CASSWRYSYEQYF. The chain has TRBV28 and TRBJ2-7, with a possible D match to TRBD2 (5 bases). The CDR3 spans 13 residues. Germline V gene data show CDR1 as MDHEN and CDR2 as SYDVKM. The V gene lost 4 bases and the J gene lost 0 bases, with 7 bases spanning the gap.

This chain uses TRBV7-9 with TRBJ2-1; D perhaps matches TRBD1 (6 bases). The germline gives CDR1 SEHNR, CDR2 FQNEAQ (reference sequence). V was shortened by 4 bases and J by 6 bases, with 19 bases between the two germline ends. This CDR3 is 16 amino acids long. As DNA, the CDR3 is TGTGCCAGCAGCTCTCCACAGCGAACACAGGGCAATGAGCAGTTCTTC. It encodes CASSSPQRTQGNEQFF.

The CDR3 nucleotides read TGTGCCTGGAGTGCCACAGGGGGCGCAGGGTACGAGCAGTACTTC. Translation: CAWSATGGAGYEQYF. This sequence joins TRBV30 and TRBJ2-7; 9 positions match TRBD1. This CDR3 has 15 residues. The germline CDR1 and CDR2 sequences are GTSNPN and SVGIG (reference sequence). The V and J ends lost 1 base and 4 bases, in that order; junction bases with no gene match: 8.